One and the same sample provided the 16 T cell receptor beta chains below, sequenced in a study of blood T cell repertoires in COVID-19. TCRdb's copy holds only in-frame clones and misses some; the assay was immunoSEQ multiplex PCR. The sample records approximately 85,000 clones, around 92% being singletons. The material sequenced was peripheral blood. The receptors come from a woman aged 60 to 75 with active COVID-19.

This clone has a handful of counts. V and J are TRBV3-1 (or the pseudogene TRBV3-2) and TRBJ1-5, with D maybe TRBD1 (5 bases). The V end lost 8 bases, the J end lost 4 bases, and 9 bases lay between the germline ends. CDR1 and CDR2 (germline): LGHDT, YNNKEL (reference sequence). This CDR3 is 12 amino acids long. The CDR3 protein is CASGTLNQPQHF. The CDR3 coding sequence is TGTGCCAGCGGGACTCTAAATCAGCCCCAGCATTTT.

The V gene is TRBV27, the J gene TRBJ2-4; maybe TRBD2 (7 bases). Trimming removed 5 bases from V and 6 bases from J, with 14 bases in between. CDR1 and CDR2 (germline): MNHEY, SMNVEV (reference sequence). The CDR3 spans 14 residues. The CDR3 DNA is TGTGCCAGCAGTGGGGGGGACACCGCAAACATTCAGTACTTC. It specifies CASSGGDTANIQYF.

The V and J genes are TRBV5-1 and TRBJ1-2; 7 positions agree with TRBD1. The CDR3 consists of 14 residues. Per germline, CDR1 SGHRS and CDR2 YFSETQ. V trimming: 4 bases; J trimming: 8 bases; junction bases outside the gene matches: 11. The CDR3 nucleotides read TGCGCCAGCAGCCCCGACAGGGCCGATGAGGGCTACACCTTC. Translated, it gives CASSPDRADEGYTF.

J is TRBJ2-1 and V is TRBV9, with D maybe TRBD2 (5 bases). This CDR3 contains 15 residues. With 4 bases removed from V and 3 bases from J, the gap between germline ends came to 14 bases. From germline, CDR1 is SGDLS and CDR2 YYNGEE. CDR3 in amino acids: CASSPRDGNYNEQFF. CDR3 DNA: TGTGCCAGCAGCCCTCGTGACGGGAACTACAATGAGCAGTTCTTC.

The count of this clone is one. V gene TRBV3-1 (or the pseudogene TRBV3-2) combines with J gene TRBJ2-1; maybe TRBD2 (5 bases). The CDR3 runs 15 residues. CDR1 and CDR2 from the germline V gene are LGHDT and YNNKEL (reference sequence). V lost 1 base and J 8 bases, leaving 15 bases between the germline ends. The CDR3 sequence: CASSQVSGPGYEQFF. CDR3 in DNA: TGTGCCAGCAGCCAAGTAAGCGGCCCGGGTTATGAGCAGTTCTTC.

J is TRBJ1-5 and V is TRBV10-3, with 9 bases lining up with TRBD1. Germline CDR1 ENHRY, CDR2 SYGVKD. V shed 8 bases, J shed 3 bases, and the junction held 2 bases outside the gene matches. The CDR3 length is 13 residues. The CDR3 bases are TGTGCCATCGGACAGGGGTCCAATCAGCCCCAGCATTTT. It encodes CAIGQGSNQPQHF.

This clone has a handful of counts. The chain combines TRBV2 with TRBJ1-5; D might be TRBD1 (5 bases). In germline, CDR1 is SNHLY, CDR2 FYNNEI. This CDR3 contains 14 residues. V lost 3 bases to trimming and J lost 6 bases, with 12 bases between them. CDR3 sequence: CASSDLGGIQPQHF. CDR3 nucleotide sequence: TGTGCCAGCAGTGATTTGGGGGGGATTCAGCCCCAGCATTTT.

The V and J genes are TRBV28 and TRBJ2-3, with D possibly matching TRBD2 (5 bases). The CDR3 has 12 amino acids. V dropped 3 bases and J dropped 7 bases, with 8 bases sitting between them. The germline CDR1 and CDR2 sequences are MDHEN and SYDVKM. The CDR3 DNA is TGTGCCAGCAGTTTGGAGGCTTATACGCAGTATTTT. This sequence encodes CASSLEAYTQYF. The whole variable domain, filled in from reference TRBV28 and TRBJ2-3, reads DVKVTQSSRYLVKRTGEKVFLECVQDMDHENMFWYRQDPGLGLRLIYFSYDVKMKEKGDIPEGYSVSREKKERFSLILESASTNQTSMYLCASSLEAYTQYFGPGTRLTVL.

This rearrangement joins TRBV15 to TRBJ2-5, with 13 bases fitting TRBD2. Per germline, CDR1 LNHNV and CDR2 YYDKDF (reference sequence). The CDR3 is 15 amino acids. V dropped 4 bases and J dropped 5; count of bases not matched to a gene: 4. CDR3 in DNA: TGTGCCACCAGCAAACTAGCGGGGGGGCCGGAGACCCAGTACTTC. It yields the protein CATSKLAGGPETQYF.

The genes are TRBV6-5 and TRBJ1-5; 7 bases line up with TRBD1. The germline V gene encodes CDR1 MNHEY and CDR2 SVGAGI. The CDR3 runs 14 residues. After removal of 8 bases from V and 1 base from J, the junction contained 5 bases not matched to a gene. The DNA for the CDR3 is TGTGCCAGCGGAGGGGGCGGAAGCAATCAGCCCCAGCATTTT. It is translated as CASGGGGSNQPQHF.

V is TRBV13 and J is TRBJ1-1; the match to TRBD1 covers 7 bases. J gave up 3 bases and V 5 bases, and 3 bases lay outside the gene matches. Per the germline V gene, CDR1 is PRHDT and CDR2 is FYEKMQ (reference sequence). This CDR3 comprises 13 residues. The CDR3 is CASSLGTDTEAFF. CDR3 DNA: TGTGCCAGCAGCCTCGGGACAGACACTGAAGCTTTCTTT.

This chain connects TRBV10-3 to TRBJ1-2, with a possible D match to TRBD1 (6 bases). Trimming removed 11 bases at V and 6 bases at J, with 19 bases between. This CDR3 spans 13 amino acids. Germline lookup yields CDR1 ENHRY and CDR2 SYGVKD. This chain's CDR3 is CASKPGQGNGYTF. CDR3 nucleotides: TGTGCCTCCAAGCCGGGGCAGGGGAATGGCTACACCTTC.

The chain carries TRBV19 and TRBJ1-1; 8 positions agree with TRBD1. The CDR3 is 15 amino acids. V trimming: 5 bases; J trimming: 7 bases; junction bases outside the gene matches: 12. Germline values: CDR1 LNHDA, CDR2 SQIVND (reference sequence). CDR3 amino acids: CASSLRTGKWSEAFF. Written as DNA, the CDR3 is TGTGCCAGTAGTCTGCGGACAGGGAAGTGGAGTGAAGCTTTCTTT.

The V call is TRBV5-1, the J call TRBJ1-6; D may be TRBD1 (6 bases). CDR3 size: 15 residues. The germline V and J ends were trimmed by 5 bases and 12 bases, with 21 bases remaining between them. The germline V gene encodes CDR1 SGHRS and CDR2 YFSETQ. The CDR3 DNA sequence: TGCGCCAGCAGTGGAAGGGAACAGGGAGAAGGACCCCTCCACTTT. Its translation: CASSGREQGEGPLHF. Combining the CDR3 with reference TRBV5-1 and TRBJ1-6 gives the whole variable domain KAGVTQTPRYLIKTRGQQVTLSCSPISGHRSVSWYQQTPGQGLQFLFEYFSETQRNKGNFPGRFSGRQFSNSRSEMNVSTLELGDSALYLCASSGREQGEGPLHFGNGTRLTVT.

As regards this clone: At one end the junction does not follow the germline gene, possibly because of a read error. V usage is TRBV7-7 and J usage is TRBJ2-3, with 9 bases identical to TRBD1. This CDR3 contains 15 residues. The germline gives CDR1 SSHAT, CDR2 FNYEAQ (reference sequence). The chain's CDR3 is CASSPTTGGLDTQYF. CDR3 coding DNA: TGTGCTAGCAGCCCAACGACAGGGGGGTTAGATACGCAGTATTTT.

CDR3 amino acids: CASSQEQGFYGYTF. The CDR3 DNA sequence: TGCGCCAGCAGCCAAGAACAGGGATTCTATGGCTACACCTTC. The chain carries TRBV4-3 and TRBJ1-2, with D maybe TRBD1 (6 bases). This CDR3 spans 14 amino acids. Trimming removed 0 bases from V and 4 bases from J, with 9 bases in between. Germline V gene sequence: CDR1 LGHNA, CDR2 YSLEER.